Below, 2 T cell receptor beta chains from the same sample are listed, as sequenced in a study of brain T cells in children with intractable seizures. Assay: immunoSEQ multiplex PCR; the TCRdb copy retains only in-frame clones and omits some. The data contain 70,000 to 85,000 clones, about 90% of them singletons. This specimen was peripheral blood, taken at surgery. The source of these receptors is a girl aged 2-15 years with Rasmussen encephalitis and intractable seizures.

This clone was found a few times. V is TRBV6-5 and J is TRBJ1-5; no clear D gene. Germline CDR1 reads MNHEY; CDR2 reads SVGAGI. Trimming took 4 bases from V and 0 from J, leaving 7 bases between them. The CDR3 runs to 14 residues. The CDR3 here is CASSFLDSNQPQHF. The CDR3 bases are TGTGCCAGCAGTTTCCTAGATAGCAATCAGCCCCAGCATTTT.

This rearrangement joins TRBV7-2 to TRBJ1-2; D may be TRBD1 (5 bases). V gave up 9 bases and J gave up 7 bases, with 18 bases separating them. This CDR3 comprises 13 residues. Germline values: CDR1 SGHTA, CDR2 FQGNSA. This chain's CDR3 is CARRIQGSTGYTF. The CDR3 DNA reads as TGTGCCAGGCGAATCCAGGGTAGTACTGGCTACACCTTC.